This T cell receptor (beta chain) appears in the sequencing data of a study of beta chain features in type 1 diabetes. This clone was recorded only once. Its target is unknown. General study results and limits: TCRB repertoires of naive, central memory and Treg cells appeared more similar among patients than among healthy donors.

Via CD45RO/CCR7/CD25/CD127/CD95/CD27, cells of the CD4+ naive, central memory, regulatory and stem cell-like memory subsets were sorted. The authors reverse transcribed all of the isolated RNA, so sequencing captured expressed TCRB transcripts. Generated by immunoSEQ multiplex PCR, the TCRdb table keeps only in-frame clones and is missing some. Seen here are about half a million clones, about an eighth observed once, and the top ten hold 0.035% to 0.05%. CDR1 MNHEY and CDR2 SVGAGI come from the germline V gene. CDR3 length equals 15 residues. Between the trimmed V and J ends, which lost 0 bases and 3 bases, there was a span of 10 bases.

The source material was naive CD4+ T cells from blood. This TCR was sampled from a woman aged 18 to 35 in good health. This chain connects TRBV6-5 to TRBJ2-3, with D possibly being TRBD1 (5 bases). CDR3 DNA sequence: TGTGCCAGCAGTTACTCCCAGGGAAGGACAGATACGCAGTATTTT. Translating it yields CASSYSQGRTDTQYF.